This entry lists 7 T cell receptor beta chains sequenced from one sample in a study of cytomegalovirus exposure and HLA in healthy donors. 13 Jbeta primers and 60 Vbeta primers were used for the PCR. Only in-frame clones appear in the TCRdb table, and some are missing; sequencing was by immunoSEQ multiplex PCR. This sample's table has some 48,000 clones. Material for sequencing was PBMCs. All receptors derive from a woman in her thirties or forties in good health and CMV-seronegative.

CDR3 nucleotide sequence: TGTGCCAGCAGCCCCATGGGCAGGGGCGGGTCTGAAGCTTTCTTT. Amino acid sequence: CASSPMGRGGSEAFF. The chain couples TRBV9 to TRBJ1-1; TRBD1 is a possible D gene (6 bases). The V end lost 4 bases, the J end lost 6 bases, and 19 bases lay between the germline ends. This CDR3 is 15 amino acids long. Germline V CDR1 and CDR2: SGDLS, YYNGEE.

The chain joins TRBV7-6 to TRBJ2-7; TRBD2 agrees at 11 bases. The trim removed 4 bases at V and 10 bases at J, leaving 6 bases unmatched. There are 13 residues in the CDR3. CDR1 SGHVS and CDR2 FNYEAQ come from the germline V gene. CDR3 sequence (DNA): TGTGCCAGCAGCTCCGGCGGACTAGCGGGTCAGTACTTC. Translation gives CASSSGGLAGQYF.

This sequence joins TRBV27 and TRBJ1-2; 9 bases agree with TRBD1. With 5 bases clipped from V and 3 bases from J, the junction kept 4 bases outside the gene matches. Looked up from germline, CDR1 is MNHEY and CDR2 is SMNVEV (reference sequence). The CDR3 length is 14 residues. CDR3 DNA: TGTGCCAGCAGTGGACAGGGGAAAGACTATGGCTACACCTTC. Translation: CASSGQGKDYGYTF.

V and J are TRBV29-1 and TRBJ1-2; 7 bases map to TRBD1. The CDR3 runs 10 residues. After removal of 6 bases from V and 6 bases from J, the junction contained 1 base not matched to a gene. Germline lookup yields CDR1 SQVTM and CDR2 ANQGSEA. In DNA form, the CDR3 reads TGCAGCGTGGGGACAGATGGCTACACCTTC. It codes for CSVGTDGYTF.

The rearrangement joins TRBV7-2 to TRBJ1-1; perhaps TRBD1 as D (5 bases). The CDR3 has 15 amino acids. CDR1 is SGHTA and CDR2 is FQGNSA in the germline V gene. The V end lost 1 base, the J end lost 4 bases, and 13 bases lay between the germline ends. The CDR3 DNA is TGTGCCAGCAGCTTAGGGGCGGGGCTTGGCACTGAAGCTTTCTTT. Translating it yields CASSLGAGLGTEAFF.

The J gene is TRBJ2-3, the V gene TRBV25-1; weak D call: TRBD1 (6 bases). Germline CDR1 and CDR2: MGHDK and SYGVNS. The V and J ends lost 3 bases and 4 bases respectively, with 17 bases between them. The length of the CDR3 is 16 residues. The CDR3 spells CASSDHSLKGADTQYF. CDR3 nucleotide sequence: TGTGCCAGCAGTGATCATTCCCTCAAGGGGGCAGATACGCAGTATTTT.

The rearrangement joins TRBV5-1 to TRBJ2-7; 8 nucleotides align to TRBD1. CDR1 SGHRS and CDR2 YFSETQ come from the germline V gene. V shed 3 bases, J shed 3 bases, and the junction held 2 bases outside the gene matches. The CDR3 sequence is 13 residues long. The CDR3 here is CASSSGTGYEQYF. The CDR3 DNA reads TGCGCCAGCAGCTCCGGGACAGGCTACGAGCAGTACTTC.